This paragraph covers one T cell receptor (beta chain) sequence. The CDR3 has 15 amino acids. The ends lost 1 base at V and 5 bases at J; junction bases unmatched: 6. Germline-derived CDR1 and CDR2 are SSHAT and FNYEAQ (reference sequence). The entry originates in a study of blood T cell repertoires in COVID-19. Study context: Acute and convalescent COVID-19 specimens originated in the United States, Italy and Spain. PBMCs, B-cell-depleted T cells, or T cells provided the cDNA or gDNA that made up the material.

Study processing details: Quantification of nucleated cells was approximated via reference gene primer amplification. The assay was immunoSEQ multiplex PCR, and TCRdb's table has in-frame clones only and misses some. The D gene and trimming were derived from the DNA, and the V and J assignments and clone size from that table. The table has 23,000 or so clones, more than 85% seen once; the top ten hold under 20%. The TCR comes from a man in his 70s with active COVID-19. This chain joins TRBV7-7 and TRBJ2-5, with 8 bases lining up with TRBD1. The source material was peripheral blood. CDR3: CASSLEPGGLETQYF. CDR3 sequence (DNA): TGTGCCAGCAGCTTAGAGCCAGGGGGCTTGGAGACCCAGTACTTC.